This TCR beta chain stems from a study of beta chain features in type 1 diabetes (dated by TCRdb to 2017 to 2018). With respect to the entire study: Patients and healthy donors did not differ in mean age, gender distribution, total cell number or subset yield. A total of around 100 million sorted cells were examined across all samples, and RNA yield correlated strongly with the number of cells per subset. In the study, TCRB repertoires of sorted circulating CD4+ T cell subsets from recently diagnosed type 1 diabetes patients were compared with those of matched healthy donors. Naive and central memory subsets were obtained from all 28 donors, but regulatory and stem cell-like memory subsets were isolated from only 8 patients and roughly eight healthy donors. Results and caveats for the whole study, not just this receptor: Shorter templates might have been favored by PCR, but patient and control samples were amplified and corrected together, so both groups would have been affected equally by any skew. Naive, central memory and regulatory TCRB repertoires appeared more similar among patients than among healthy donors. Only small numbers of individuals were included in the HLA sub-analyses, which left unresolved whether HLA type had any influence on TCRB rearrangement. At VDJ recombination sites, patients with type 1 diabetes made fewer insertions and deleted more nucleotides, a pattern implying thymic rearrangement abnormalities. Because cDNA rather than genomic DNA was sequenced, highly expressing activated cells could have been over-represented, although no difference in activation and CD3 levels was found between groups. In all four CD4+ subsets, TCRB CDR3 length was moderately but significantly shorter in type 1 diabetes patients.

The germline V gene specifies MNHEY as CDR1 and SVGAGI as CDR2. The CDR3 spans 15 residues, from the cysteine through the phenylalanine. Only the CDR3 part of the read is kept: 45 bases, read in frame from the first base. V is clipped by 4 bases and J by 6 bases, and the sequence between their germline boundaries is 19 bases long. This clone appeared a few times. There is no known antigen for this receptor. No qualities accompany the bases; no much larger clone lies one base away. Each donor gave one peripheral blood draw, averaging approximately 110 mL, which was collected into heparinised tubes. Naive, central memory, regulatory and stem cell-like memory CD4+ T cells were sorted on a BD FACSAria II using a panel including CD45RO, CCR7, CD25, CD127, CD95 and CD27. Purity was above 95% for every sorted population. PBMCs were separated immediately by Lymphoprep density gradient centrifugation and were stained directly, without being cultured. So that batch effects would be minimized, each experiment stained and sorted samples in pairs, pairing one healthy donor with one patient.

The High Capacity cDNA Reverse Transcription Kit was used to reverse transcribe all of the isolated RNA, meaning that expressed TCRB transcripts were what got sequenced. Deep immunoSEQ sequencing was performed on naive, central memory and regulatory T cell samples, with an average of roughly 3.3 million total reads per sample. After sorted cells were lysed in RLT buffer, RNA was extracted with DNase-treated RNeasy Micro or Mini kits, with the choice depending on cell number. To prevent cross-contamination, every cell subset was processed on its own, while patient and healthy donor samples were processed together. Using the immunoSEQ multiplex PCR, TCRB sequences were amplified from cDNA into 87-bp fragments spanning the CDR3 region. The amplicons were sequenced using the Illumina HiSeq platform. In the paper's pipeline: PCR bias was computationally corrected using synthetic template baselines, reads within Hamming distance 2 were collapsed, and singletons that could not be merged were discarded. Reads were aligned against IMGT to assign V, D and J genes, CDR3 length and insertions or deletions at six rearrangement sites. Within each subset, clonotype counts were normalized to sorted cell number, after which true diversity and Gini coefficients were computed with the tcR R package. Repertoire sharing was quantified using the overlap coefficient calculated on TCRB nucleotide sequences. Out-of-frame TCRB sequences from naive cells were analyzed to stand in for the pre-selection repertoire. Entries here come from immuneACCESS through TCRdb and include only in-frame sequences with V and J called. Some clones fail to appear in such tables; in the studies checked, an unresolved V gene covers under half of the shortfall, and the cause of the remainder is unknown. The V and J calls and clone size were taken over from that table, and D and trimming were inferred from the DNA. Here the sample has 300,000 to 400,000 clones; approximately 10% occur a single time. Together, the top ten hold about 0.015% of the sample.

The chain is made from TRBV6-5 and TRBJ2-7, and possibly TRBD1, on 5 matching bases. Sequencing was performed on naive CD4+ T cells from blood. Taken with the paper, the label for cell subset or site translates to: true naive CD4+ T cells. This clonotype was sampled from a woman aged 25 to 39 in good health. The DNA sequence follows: TGTGCCAGCAGTTCTCGCAGGAAGGTTCAGGGCGAGCAGTACTTC. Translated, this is CASSSRRKVQGEQYF.